These 16 T cell receptor beta chains originate from one sample sequenced in a study. TCRdb recomputed calls from the 5' RACE reads with MiXCR, one row per CDR3 protein. This table has about 460 distinct CDR3 sequences, roughly 23% appearing once. The sequenced sample was central memory T cells from blood PBMCs. The subset here: central memory CD4+ T cells. The origin of the receptors is a female donor with HIV.

This chain connects TRBV4-1 to TRBJ2-4; no clear D. V was clipped by 8 bases and J by 5 bases, with 16 bases between them. Per the germline V gene, CDR1 is MGHRA and CDR2 is YSYEKL. The CDR3 has 14 amino acids. DNA of the CDR3: TGCGCCAGCTCCCCTTTACCTGGGGAAAACATTCAGTACTTC. This encodes CASSPLPGENIQYF.

The chain joins TRBV29-1 to TRBJ1-2, with TRBD1 as a possible D gene (5 bases). The CDR3 has 13 amino acids. The ends were cut back, 2 bases at V and 6 bases at J, with 13 bases in the middle. CDR1 is SQVTM and CDR2 is ANQGSEA in the germline V gene. CDR3 loop: CSVEKGSGHGYTF. CDR3 coding DNA: TGCAGCGTTGAAAAGGGGAGCGGTCATGGCTACACCTTC.

Relative to its sample, this clonotype is hyperexpanded. V is TRBV6-1 and J is TRBJ1-2; D possibly corresponds to TRBD1 (6 bases). Germline loops: CDR1 MNHNS, CDR2 SASEGT. The CDR3 consists of 14 residues. With 6 bases removed from V and 6 bases from J, the gap between germline ends came to 17 bases. CDR3 region: CASRQTGMGNGYTF. The CDR3 bases are TGTGCCAGCAGACAAACAGGGATGGGAAATGGCTACACCTTC.

This sequence joins TRBV5-1 and TRBJ1-1; 8 bases are shared with TRBD1. There are 15 residues in the CDR3. Germline CDR1 reads SGHRS; CDR2 reads YFSETQ. The V gene end was trimmed by 3 bases and the J gene end by 1 base; junction bases not matched to a gene: 5. The chain's CDR3 is CASSSPGQENTEAFF. The CDR3 DNA reads as TGCGCCAGCAGCTCACCGGGACAGGAGAACACTGAAGCTTTCTTT.

This clonotype was detected a few times. J is TRBJ2-5 and V is TRBV5-1, with 10 nucleotides matching TRBD2. Trimming cost V 4 bases and J 3 bases; bases outside gene matches: 3. Germline loops: CDR1 SGHRS, CDR2 YFSETQ. The CDR3 totals 14 residues. CDR3 sequence (DNA): TGCGCCAGCAGCGAAACTAGCGGGGAAGAGACCCAGTACTTC. This codes for CASSETSGEETQYF.

In this sample, this clonotype turned up a few times. The V and J genes are TRBV12-5 and TRBJ2-1; D might be TRBD1 or TRBD2, each matching 5 bases. The CDR3 consists of 13 residues. The germline gives CDR1 LGHNT, CDR2 FRNRAP. Trimming pared 3 bases from V and 8 bases from J, leaving 11 bases between. CDR3 DNA: TGTGCTAGTGGTTTACGAGGGACCGATGAGCAGTTCTTC. This sequence encodes CASGLRGTDEQFF.

This clonotype occurred a few times. V usage is TRBV29-1 and J usage is TRBJ2-2; D is uncertain. CDR3 length: 12 residues. Trimming left V 3 bases short and J 6 bases short, with 8 bases between. Germline V gives CDR1 SQVTM, CDR2 ANQGSEA. The CDR3 DNA follows: TGCAGCGTTGATCCAGGTCCCGGGGAGCTGTTTTTT. This encodes CSVDPGPGELFF.

This clonotype was picked up a small number of times. Its ends do not fully match the called genes, so a read error is possible. The J gene is TRBJ1-1, the V gene TRBV6-1; D is ambiguous. The CDR3 covers 12 residues. CDR1 and CDR2 (germline): MNHNS, SASEGT. CDR3 bases: TGTGCCAGCAGTAAACAAGGAACCGAGGGTACCTTT. Translation gives CASSKQGTEGTF.

This clonotype is labeled as large. The chain recombines TRBV6-1 with TRBJ1-2; D not resolved. Looked up from germline, CDR1 is MNHNS and CDR2 is SASEGT. V was pared by 6 bases and J by 7 bases, with 15 bases between. This CDR3 has 13 residues. The CDR3 coding sequence is TGTGCCAGCAGGCCGGGCCCAGATGGTGGCTACACCTTC. Protein: CASRPGPDGGYTF.

This chain joins TRBV6-1 and TRBJ1-2; D gene ambiguous. The CDR3 extends over 15 amino acids. Germline lookup yields CDR1 MNHNS and CDR2 SASEGT. V lost 7 bases and J 0 bases, leaving 15 bases between the germline ends. The chain's CDR3 is CASTPGWEANYGYTF. The CDR3 DNA sequence: TGTGCCAGCACCCCCGGGTGGGAGGCTAACTATGGCTACACCTTC.

The gene calls are TRBV30 and TRBJ2-1, with D tentatively TRBD1 (6 bases). The ends were cut back, 5 bases at V and 4 bases at J, with 12 bases in the middle. The CDR3 runs 13 residues. Per germline, CDR1 GTSNPN and CDR2 SVGIG (reference sequence). CDR3 loop: CAWSGRGYNEQFF. The CDR3 bases are TGTGCCTGGTCCGGCAGGGGATACAATGAGCAGTTCTTC.

The chain has TRBV30 and TRBJ1-1; no clear D. The CDR3 is 12 residues long. From germline, CDR1 is GTSNPN and CDR2 SVGIG (reference sequence). Between the trimmed V and J ends, which lost 5 bases and 3 bases, there was a span of 10 bases. The CDR3 DNA follows: TGTGCCTGGTACAAGGGTTACACTGAAGCTTTCTTT. As protein: CAWYKGYTEAFF.

CDR3 coding DNA: TGTGCCAGCAGTGAAGAAGAGGGAAACACCGGGGAGCTGTTTTTT. Its protein product is CASSEEEGNTGELFF. This chain uses TRBV6-1 with TRBJ2-2; TRBD2 might be the D (5 bases). The CDR3 consists of 15 residues. The germline V and J ends were trimmed by 1 base and 2 bases, with 8 bases remaining between them. Germline V gene lookup returns CDR1 MNHNS and CDR2 SASEGT.

This chain uses TRBV7-2 with TRBJ2-7, with D tentatively TRBD1 (7 bases). The CDR3 length is 15 residues. Trimming pared 0 bases from V and 3 bases from J, leaving 12 bases between. Germline CDR1 SGHTA, CDR2 FQGNSA. The CDR3 is CASSLAWQGGYEQYF. As DNA, the CDR3 is TGTGCCAGCAGCTTAGCTTGGCAGGGGGGCTACGAGCAGTACTTC.

Only a few counts were recorded for this clonotype. J is TRBJ2-2 and V is TRBV5-1; D gene ambiguous. V lost 8 bases to trimming and J lost 4 bases, with 15 bases between them. Per the germline V gene, CDR1 is SGHRS and CDR2 is YFSETQ. This CDR3 has 14 residues. In DNA, the CDR3 is TGCGCCAGTCGGACCCAATCCGGCACCGGGGAGCTGTTTTTT. It is translated as CASRTQSGTGELFF. Drawing the rest from reference TRBV5-1 and TRBJ2-2, the complete variable domain is KAGVTQTPRYLIKTRGQQVTLSCSPISGHRSVSWYQQTPGQGLQFLFEYFSETQRNKGNFPGRFSGRQFSNSRSEMNVSTLELGDSALYLCASRTQSGTGELFFGEGSRLTVL.

This clonotype turned up a few times. V and J are TRBV7-3 and TRBJ2-2; D might be TRBD2 (6 bases). V was pared by 5 bases and J by 0 bases, with 13 bases between. CDR3 length equals 16 residues. In germline, CDR1 is SGHTA, CDR2 FQGTGA. The CDR3 spells CASSTPGGSNTGELFF. CDR3 bases: TGTGCCAGCAGCACACCCGGGGGATCGAACACCGGGGAGCTGTTTTTT.